These 32 T cell receptor beta chains were all obtained from the same sample, sequenced in a study of neurological immune-mediated disorders (dated by TCRdb to the late 2010s). The library was built by means of 5' RACE. Sequenced on an Illumina HiSeq 2500. Starting from the raw public reads, TCRdb applied fastp trimming at Q25, assembled clones with MiXCR and retained in-frame beta chains. Rows with a matching CDR3 protein are joined into one entry that keeps the most common DNA and genes. The sample table shows roughly 34,000 distinct CDR3 sequences, and about 4.5% are seen once. Together, the top ten hold roughly 23% of the sample. Sequencing was carried out using PBMCs. These receptors came from a man in his late teens or twenties in good health.

This clonotype was counted many times. This sequence joins TRBV2 and TRBJ2-3; 7 bases map to TRBD2. The germline V gene has CDR1 SNHLY and CDR2 FYNNEI. J was trimmed by 2 bases and V by 6 bases; bases with no gene match: 5. This CDR3 comprises 14 residues. CDR3 sequence: CASRGGSPTDTQYF. Here the CDR3 DNA reads TGTGCCAGCAGGGGGGGGAGCCCCACAGATACGCAGTATTTT. The full variable domain, its missing parts supplied by reference TRBV2 and TRBJ2-3, is EPEVTQTPSHQVTQMGQEVILRCVPISNHLYFYWYRQILGQKVEFLVSFYNNEISEKSEIFDDQFSVERPDGSNFTLKIRSTKLEDSAMYFCASRGGSPTDTQYFGPGTRLTVL.

In this sample, this clonotype turned up many times. The genes are TRBV18 and TRBJ1-1; TRBD1 might be the D (6 bases). The CDR3 length is 16 residues. Trimming cost V 3 bases and J 10 bases, with 24 bases left between them. Germline loops: CDR1 KGHSH, CDR2 LQKENI. CDR3 DNA: TGTGCCAGCTCACCGATTCAGGGGACCTCGGGGAGGGGAGCTTTCTTT. Amino acid sequence: CASSPIQGTSGRGAFF.

This clonotype was seen at least ten times. This CDR3 is CASRGGLRAEKYF. The DNA of the CDR3 is TGTGCCAGCAGGGGAGGTCTGCGTGCGGAGAAGTACTTC. The rearrangement links TRBV11-2 to TRBJ2-7, with a tentative D call TRBD2 (6 bases). The CDR3 totals 13 residues. Germline V gene data show CDR1 as SGHAT and CDR2 as FQNNGV. The V end lost 6 bases, the J end lost 11 bases, and 20 bases lay between the germline ends.

This clonotype occurred many times. V is TRBV7-3 and J is TRBJ2-3; 12 bases line up with TRBD2. CDR3 length: 18 residues. Germline lookup yields CDR1 SGHTA and CDR2 FQGTGA. J lost 1 base, V lost 5 bases, and 10 bases had no gene match. The CDR3 coding sequence is TGTGCCAGCAGCCCTGCTAGCGGGGGGGCCGTCGGCACAGATACGCAGTATTTT. Its protein product is CASSPASGGAVGTDTQYF.

This clonotype was detected many times. The chain is built from TRBV6-5 and TRBJ1-2; 7 nucleotides line up with TRBD1. Unmatched junction bases numbered 4, after V lost 6 bases and J lost 6 bases. Germline V gene data show CDR1 as MNHEY and CDR2 as SVGAGI. This CDR3 region has 12 residues. The CDR3 DNA sequence: TGTGCCAGCAGGACCCAGGGGGATGGCTACACCTTC. Translated: CASRTQGDGYTF.

This clonotype was counted many times. The J gene is TRBJ1-1, the V gene TRBV27; tentatively, D is TRBD1 (5 bases). This CDR3 is 16 amino acids long. The germline gives CDR1 MNHEY, CDR2 SMNVEV (reference sequence). V was pared by 6 bases and J by 3 bases, with 20 bases between. The CDR3 loop is CASRTHQGVFDTEAFF. The CDR3 coding sequence is TGTGCCAGCAGAACTCACCAAGGGGTTTTCGACACTGAAGCTTTCTTT.

This clonotype was recorded at least ten times. This chain links TRBV27 with TRBJ2-1; 9 bases fit TRBD2. CDR3 length: 16 amino acids. Per the germline V gene, CDR1 is MNHEY and CDR2 is SMNVEV (reference sequence). The J segment lost 5 bases and the V segment lost 7 bases, leaving 12 bases of the junction unmatched. CDR3 coding DNA: TGTGCCAGCAAAGAGGGGTCGGGACTAGCACACAATGAGCAGTTCTTC. Its protein product is CASKEGSGLAHNEQFF.

This clonotype has ten or more counts. Here the CDR3 reads CASSSDRMNTEAFF. CDR3 coding DNA: TGTGCCAGCAGTTCTGACAGAATGAACACTGAAGCTTTCTTT. V usage is TRBV6-5 and J usage is TRBJ1-1, with D perhaps TRBD1 (5 bases). Germline values: CDR1 MNHEY, CDR2 SVGAGI. There are 14 residues in the CDR3. V was shortened by 4 bases and J by 0 bases, with 9 bases between the two germline ends.

The table lists this clonotype with many counts. This sequence joins TRBV20-1 and TRBJ1-2, with 7 bases lining up with TRBD1. CDR3 size: 13 residues. Germline assignment: CDR1 DFQATT and CDR2 SNEGSKA (reference sequence). V dropped 3 bases and J dropped 3; count of bases not matched to a gene: 4. As DNA, the CDR3 is TGCAGTGCTAGTGGAGGGGGCCACTATGGCTACACCTTC. It is translated as CSASGGGHYGYTF.

In its sample, this clonotype was seen many times. CDR3 loop: CAIKGQGNTEAFF. The CDR3, as DNA: TGTGCCATCAAGGGACAGGGGAACACTGAAGCTTTCTTT. J is TRBJ1-1 and V is TRBV10-3, with 9 bases fitting TRBD1. Germline values: CDR1 ENHRY, CDR2 SYGVKD. The length of the CDR3 is 13 residues. V was clipped by 7 bases and J by 1 base; unmatched bases: 1.

About this clonotype: A much larger clone differs by one base, so this may be a read error. The J gene is TRBJ1-6, the V gene TRBV30; D gene unclear. The CDR3 has 11 amino acids. CDR1 is GTSNPN, CDR2 SVGIG, per germline (reference sequence). V was cut by 4 bases and J by 15 bases, with 13 bases left in between. The CDR3 loop reads CAWMSGSHLHF. As DNA, the CDR3 is TGTGCCTGGATGAGTGGATCTCACCTCCACTTT.

Many counts were recorded for this clonotype. The CDR3 DNA sequence: TGCAGTGCTCGCTTAATGGACAGGGGGGAGGAGCAGTACTTC. This codes for CSARLMDRGEEQYF. This rearrangement joins TRBV20-1 to TRBJ2-7; 10 positions agree with TRBD1. The V segment lost 5 bases and the J segment 7 bases; nucleotides outside the gene matches: 11. The CDR3 has 14 amino acids. Germline lookup yields CDR1 DFQATT and CDR2 SNEGSKA (reference sequence).

At least ten counts were recorded for this clonotype. The chain joins TRBV5-5 to TRBJ1-1; no clear D. The length of the CDR3 is 15 residues. V shed 0 bases and J shed 0 bases, with 9 bases lying between them. CDR1 is SGHKS, CDR2 YYEKEE, per germline (reference sequence). The chain's CDR3 is CASSLAFRLNTEAFF. The CDR3 DNA reads TGTGCCAGCAGCTTGGCATTCAGACTGAACACTGAAGCTTTCTTT.

This clonotype showed up many times. This chain connects TRBV6-5 to TRBJ2-3, with 8 positions matching TRBD1. The CDR3 has 16 amino acids. Germline CDR1 and CDR2: MNHEY and SVGAGI. J was trimmed by 3 bases and V by 4 bases; bases with no gene match: 9. CDR3: CASSSLTGEWTDTQYF. CDR3 in DNA: TGTGCCAGCAGTTCCCTGACAGGGGAGTGGACAGATACGCAGTATTTT.

The gene calls are TRBV2 and TRBJ1-6; D is unclear. Germline V gene sequence: CDR1 SNHLY, CDR2 FYNNEI. The CDR3 spans 15 residues. V shed 4 bases and J shed 7 bases, with 14 bases lying between them. The CDR3 region is CASSGDGPQNSPLHF. The CDR3 nucleotides read TGTGCCAGCAGTGGTGACGGACCCCAAAATTCACCCCTCCACTTT.

This clonotype was recorded many times. The rearrangement uses TRBV28 and TRBJ2-4; D not resolved. The germline gives CDR1 MDHEN, CDR2 SYDVKM. The V gene lost 6 bases and the J gene lost 8 bases, with 11 bases spanning the gap. CDR3 length: 12 residues. CDR3 DNA: TGTGCCAGCAGGGCCCCGTCAGACATTCAGTACTTC. Protein: CASRAPSDIQYF.

The table lists this clonotype with many counts. The chain joins TRBV12-3 or TRBV12-4 to TRBJ2-1, with 10 nucleotides matching TRBD1. The CDR3 is made up of 14 amino acids. J gave up 8 bases and V 7 bases, and 8 bases lay outside the gene matches. The CDR3 bases are TGTGCCAGCACCACGGGACAGGGGATGTATGAGCAGTTCTTC. Translating it yields CASTTGQGMYEQFF.

In this sample, this clonotype turned up many times. The genes are TRBV5-1 and TRBJ1-1, with D unclear. V dropped 2 bases and J dropped 0 bases, with 11 bases sitting between them. The CDR3 has 15 residues. CDR1 and CDR2 from the germline V gene are SGHRS and YFSETQ. Written as DNA, the CDR3 is TGCGCCAGCAGCTTTTCCCTTGAGATGAACACTGAAGCTTTCTTT. This codes for CASSFSLEMNTEAFF.

This clonotype was recorded at least ten times. The rearrangement links TRBV20-1 to TRBJ1-6, with 7 bases lining up with TRBD1. After removal of 2 bases from V and 3 bases from J, the junction contained 4 bases not matched to a gene. Per germline, CDR1 DFQATT and CDR2 SNEGSKA (reference sequence). The CDR3 has 15 residues. The CDR3 bases are TGCAGTGCTAGAATGGCAGGGGGCTATAATTCACCCCTCCACTTT. Protein product: CSARMAGGYNSPLHF.

This clonotype was observed many times. CDR3 DNA: TGTGCCAGCAGCGAACAGGGAACCTCCTACGAGCAGTACTTC. Amino acids: CASSEQGTSYEQYF. This chain connects TRBV7-2 to TRBJ2-7, with D perhaps matching TRBD1 (6 bases). This CDR3 contains 14 residues. Germline CDR1 is SGHTA and CDR2 is FQGNSA. Trimming left V 5 bases short and J 0 bases short, with 11 bases between.

This clonotype was seen ten or more times. The genes are TRBV7-2 and TRBJ1-6; D call uncertain. Trimming took off 4 bases at V and 14 bases at J, with 24 bases between the two ends. Germline loops: CDR1 SGHTA, CDR2 FQGNSA. The CDR3 has 16 amino acids. CDR3 sequence reads: CASSSPDGYTAEALHF. The CDR3 DNA is TGTGCCAGCAGCTCGCCCGACGGATACACGGCAGAGGCCCTCCACTTT.

This clonotype was found many times. CDR3 residues: CSARRSGGGSTDTQYF. As DNA, the CDR3 is TGCAGTGCTAGAAGGAGCGGGGGGGGTAGCACAGATACGCAGTATTTT. The chain has TRBV20-1 and TRBJ2-3, with TRBD2 matching over 10 bases. The germline V gene encodes CDR1 DFQATT and CDR2 SNEGSKA (reference sequence). The J segment lost 0 bases and the V segment lost 2 bases, leaving 5 bases of the junction unmatched. The CDR3 is made up of 16 amino acids.

This clonotype was picked up many times. For the CDR3, the DNA is TGTGCCAGCAGTTTAGTCTCACTCAACGGGGAGCTGTTTTTT. Translated, it gives CASSLVSLNGELFF. The V gene is TRBV6-2 or TRBV6-3, the J gene TRBJ2-2; no clear D. With 4 bases removed from V and 7 bases from J, the gap between germline ends came to 13 bases. This CDR3 comprises 14 residues. The V gene's germline CDR1 is MNHEY and CDR2 SVGEGT.

This clonotype has at least ten counts. V and J are TRBV7-2 and TRBJ2-5; D not certain. CDR1 SGHTA and CDR2 FQGNSA come from the germline V gene. V was trimmed by 3 bases and J by 1 base, leaving 6 bases between them. This CDR3 comprises 13 residues. CDR3 loop: CASSFNFQETQYF. The CDR3 DNA follows: TGTGCCAGCAGCTTTAACTTCCAAGAGACCCAGTACTTC.

This clonotype was seen repeatedly, ten times or more. This rearrangement joins TRBV7-2 to TRBJ1-2; 8 nucleotides match TRBD1. Germline assignment: CDR1 SGHTA and CDR2 FQGNSA. This CDR3 is built from 14 residues. J lost 8 bases, V lost 1 base, and 6 bases had no gene match. CDR3 loop: CASSLDTGGLGYTF. The CDR3 region has the DNA TGTGCCAGCAGCTTAGACACAGGGGGTTTGGGCTACACCTTC.

This clonotype was detected many times. The rearrangement links TRBV20-1 to TRBJ2-1; 9 bases are shared with TRBD1. There are 14 residues in the CDR3. Germline trimming cut 5 bases from V and 3 bases from J; bases unmatched to any gene: 5. Germline CDR1 DFQATT, CDR2 SNEGSKA (reference sequence). The CDR3 DNA is TGCAGTGCTGACCCGGGACAGGGCTACAATGAGCAGTTCTTC. It codes for CSADPGQGYNEQFF.

This clonotype was recorded many times. V gene TRBV5-1 combines with J gene TRBJ2-2; 9 nucleotides align to TRBD1. The CDR3 is 14 residues long. V shed 4 bases, J shed 5 bases, and the junction held 3 bases outside the gene matches. CDR1 and CDR2 (germline): SGHRS, YFSETQ. CDR3 nucleotides: TGCGCCAGCAGCCCGGACAGGGGTACCGGGGAGCTGTTTTTT. As protein: CASSPDRGTGELFF.

This clonotype was detected many times. V gene TRBV5-1 combines with J gene TRBJ1-1; TRBD1 agrees at 7 bases. CDR3 size: 13 residues. Germline CDR1 reads SGHRS; CDR2 reads YFSETQ. The ends lost 4 bases at V and 9 bases at J; junction bases unmatched: 9. CDR3 nucleotides: TGCGCCAGCAGCCCCTGGACAGGTCAAAAAGCTTTCTTT. Translating gives CASSPWTGQKAFF.

This clonotype came up many times. The chain couples TRBV29-1 to TRBJ2-2; D may be TRBD1 (5 bases). The germline V gene has CDR1 SQVTM and CDR2 ANQGSEA. The V end was cut by 1 base, the J end by 6 bases, with 6 bases between. The CDR3 covers 12 residues. The CDR3 DNA follows: TGCAGCGTTGAAGTACAGGCCGGGGAGCTGTTTTTT. This gives the protein CSVEVQAGELFF.

The sample holds many counts of this clonotype. The chain links TRBV11-2 to TRBJ2-2; no clear D gene. CDR3 length: 16 amino acids. V lost 1 base to trimming and J lost 7 bases, with 16 bases between them. Germline V gene lookup returns CDR1 SGHAT and CDR2 FQNNGV. CDR3 loop: CASSLVPDHPHGELFF. In nucleotides, the CDR3 is TGTGCCAGCAGCTTAGTTCCAGACCATCCTCACGGGGAGCTGTTTTTT.

Ten or more counts support this clonotype. The DNA of the CDR3 is TGTGCCAGTAGTCCGTTGAGGAGGGGGTCACACAATGAGCAGTTCTTC. Amino acid sequence: CASSPLRRGSHNEQFF. The chain couples TRBV19 to TRBJ2-1, with D tentatively TRBD1 or TRBD2 (6 bases each). V lost 5 bases, J lost 5 bases, and 19 bases lay in between. Looked up from germline, CDR1 is LNHDA and CDR2 is SQIVND (reference sequence). There are 16 residues in the CDR3.

The table lists this clonotype with many counts. This sequence joins TRBV6-2 or TRBV6-3 and TRBJ2-3, with a weak D call TRBD2 (7 bases). This CDR3 region has 14 residues. Germline V lookup: CDR1 MNHEY, CDR2 SVGEGT. V lost 2 bases, J lost 2 bases, and 8 bases lay in between. The CDR3 region has the DNA TGTGCCAGCAGTTACGGGGGGGCCACAGATACGCAGTATTTT. It is translated as CASSYGGATDTQYF.